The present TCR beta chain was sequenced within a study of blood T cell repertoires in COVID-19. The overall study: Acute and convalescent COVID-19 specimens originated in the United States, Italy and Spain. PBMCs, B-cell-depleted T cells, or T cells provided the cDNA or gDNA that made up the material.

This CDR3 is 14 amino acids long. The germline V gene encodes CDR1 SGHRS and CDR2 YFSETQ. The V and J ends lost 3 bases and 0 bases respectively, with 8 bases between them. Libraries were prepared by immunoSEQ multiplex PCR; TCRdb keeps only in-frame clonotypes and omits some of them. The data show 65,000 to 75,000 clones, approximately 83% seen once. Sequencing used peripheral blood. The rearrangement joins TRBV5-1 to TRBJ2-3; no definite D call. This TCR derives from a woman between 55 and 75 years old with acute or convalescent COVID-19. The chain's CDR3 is CASSSGLSTDTQYF. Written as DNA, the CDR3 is TGCGCCAGCAGCTCAGGTCTAAGCACAGATACGCAGTATTTT.